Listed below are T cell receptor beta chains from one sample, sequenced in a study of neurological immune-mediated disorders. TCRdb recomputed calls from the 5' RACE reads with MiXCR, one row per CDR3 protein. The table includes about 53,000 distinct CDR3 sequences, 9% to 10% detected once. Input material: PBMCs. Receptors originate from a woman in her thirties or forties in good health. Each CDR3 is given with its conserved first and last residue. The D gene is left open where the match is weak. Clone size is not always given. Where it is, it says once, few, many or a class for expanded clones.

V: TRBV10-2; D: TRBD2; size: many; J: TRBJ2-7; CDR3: CASRAGRGYEQYF; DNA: TGCGCCAGCAGAGCGGGAAGAGGGTACGAGCAGTACTTC
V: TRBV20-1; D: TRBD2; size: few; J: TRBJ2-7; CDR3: CSAPRGGLDEQYF; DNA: TGCAGTGCGCCTCGGGGGGGCCTCGACGAGCAGTACTTC
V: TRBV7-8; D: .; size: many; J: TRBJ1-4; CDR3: CASSLETSTNEKLFF; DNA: TGTGCCAGCAGCTTAGAGACCTCAACTAATGAAAAACTGTTTTTT
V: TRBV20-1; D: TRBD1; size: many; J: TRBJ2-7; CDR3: CSARDSGQGVYEQYF; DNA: TGCAGTGCTAGAGATTCGGGACAGGGAGTTTACGAGCAGTACTTC
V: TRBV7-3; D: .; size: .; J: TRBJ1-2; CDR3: CVGSLIEGGGYTF; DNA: TGTGTCGGCAGCTTAATTGAGGGAGGCGGCTACACCTTC
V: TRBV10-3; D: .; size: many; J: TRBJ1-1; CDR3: CAISELPENTEAFF; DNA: TGTGCCATCAGTGAGCTTCCAGAGAACACTGAAGCTTTCTTT
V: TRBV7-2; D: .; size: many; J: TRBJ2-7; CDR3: CASSSPRARYEQYF; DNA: TGTGCCAGCAGCTCCCCACGGGCCCGCTACGAGCAGTACTTC
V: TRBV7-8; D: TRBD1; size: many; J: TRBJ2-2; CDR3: CASSSGQGTGELFF; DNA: TGTGCCAGCAGCTCTGGACAGGGGACCGGGGAGCTGTTTTTT
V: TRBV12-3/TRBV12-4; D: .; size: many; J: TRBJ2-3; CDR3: CASSPYLLATSTDTQYF; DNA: TGTGCCAGCAGCCCCTATTTACTAGCTACGTCAACCGATACGCAGTATTTT
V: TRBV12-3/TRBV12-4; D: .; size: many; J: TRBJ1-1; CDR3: CASSLRGRNTEAFF; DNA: TGTGCCAGCAGTTTAAGGGGCCGAAACACTGAAGCTTTCTTT
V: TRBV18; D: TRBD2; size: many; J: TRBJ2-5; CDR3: CASSGLAGDQETQYF; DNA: TGTGCCAGCTCGGGACTAGCGGGAGATCAAGAGACCCAGTACTTC
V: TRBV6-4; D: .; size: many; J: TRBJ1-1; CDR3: CASGGSEAFF; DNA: TGTGCCAGCGGAGGGAGTGAAGCTTTCTTT
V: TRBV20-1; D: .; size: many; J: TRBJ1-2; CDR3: CSAPPPMRDLPNYGYTF; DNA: TGCAGTGCTCCGCCCCCGATGAGGGACCTACCTAACTATGGCTACACCTTC
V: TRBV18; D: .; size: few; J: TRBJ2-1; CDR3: CASSPRDTGYNEQFF; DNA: TGTGCCAGCTCACCCCGGGACACAGGCTACAATGAGCAGTTCTTC
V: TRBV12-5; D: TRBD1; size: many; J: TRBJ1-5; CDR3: CASGTDRVSNQPQHF; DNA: TGTGCTAGTGGTACCGACAGGGTCAGCAATCAGCCCCAGCATTTT
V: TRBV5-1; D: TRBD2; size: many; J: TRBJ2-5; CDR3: CASRVGLAGGTETQYF; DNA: TGCGCCAGCCGGGTCGGACTAGCGGGGGGGACGGAGACCCAGTACTTC
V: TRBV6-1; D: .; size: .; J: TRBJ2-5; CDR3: CASSSTKDGPRGAQYF; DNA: TGTGCCAGCAGTTCTACCAAGGACGGACCAAGGGGTGCCCAGTACTTC
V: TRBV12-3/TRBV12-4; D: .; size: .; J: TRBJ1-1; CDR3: CASSLGERTEAFF; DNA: TGTGCCAGCAGTTTAGGGGAGAGAACTGAAGCTTTCTTT
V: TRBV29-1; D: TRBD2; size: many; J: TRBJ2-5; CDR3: CSCSRGGLVSETQYF; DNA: TGCAGCTGCTCGCGGGGGGGCCTAGTGTCAGAGACCCAGTACTTC
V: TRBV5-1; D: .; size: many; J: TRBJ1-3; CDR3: CASTQDLGNTIYF; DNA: TGCGCCAGCACGCAGGATCTTGGAAACACCATATATTTT
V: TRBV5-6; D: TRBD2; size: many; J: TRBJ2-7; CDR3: CASSLGLAGPYEQYF; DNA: TGTGCCAGCAGCTTGGGACTAGCGGGGCCCTACGAGCAGTACTTC
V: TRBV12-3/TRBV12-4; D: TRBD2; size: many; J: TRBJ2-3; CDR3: CASTGRREPGDTQYF; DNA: TGTGCCAGCACCGGAAGGCGGGAGCCGGGAGATACGCAGTATTTT
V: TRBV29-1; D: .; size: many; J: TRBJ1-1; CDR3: CSVPWGFEAFF; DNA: TGCAGCGTCCCGTGGGGCTTCGAAGCTTTCTTT
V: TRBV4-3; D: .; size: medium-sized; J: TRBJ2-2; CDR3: CASSQVLNGAGELFF; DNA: TGCGCCAGCAGCCAAGTTCTTAATGGGGCCGGGGAGCTGTTTTTT
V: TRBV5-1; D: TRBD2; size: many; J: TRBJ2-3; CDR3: CASSLSPTGSGGADTQYF; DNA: TGCGCCAGCAGCTTGTCGCCCACGGGGAGCGGGGGGGCAGATACGCAGTATTTT
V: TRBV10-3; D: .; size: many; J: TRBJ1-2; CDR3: CAISASLGTLYGYTF; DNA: TGTGCCATCAGTGCTTCGCTCGGGACCCTCTATGGCTACACCTTC
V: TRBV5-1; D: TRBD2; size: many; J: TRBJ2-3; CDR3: CASSFSGAPEDTQYF; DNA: TGCGCCAGCAGCTTTAGCGGGGCCCCGGAAGATACGCAGTATTTT
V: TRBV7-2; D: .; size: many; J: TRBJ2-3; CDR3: CASSRDEGDTQYF; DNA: TGTGCCAGCAGCAGGGATGAGGGAGATACGCAGTATTTT
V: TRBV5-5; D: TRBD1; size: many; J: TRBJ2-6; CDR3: CASSLEGGGGANVLTF; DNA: TGTGCCAGCAGCTTGGAAGGGGGCGGTGGGGCCAACGTCCTGACTTTC
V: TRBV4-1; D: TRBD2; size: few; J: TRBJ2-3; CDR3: CASSQAGLAGGTDTQYF; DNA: TGCGCCAGCAGCCAAGCCGGACTAGCGGGGGGCACAGATACGCAGTATTTT
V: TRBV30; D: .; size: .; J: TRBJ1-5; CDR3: CAWSVSNQPQHF; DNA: TGTGCCTGGAGTGTTAGCAATCAGCCCCAGCATTTT
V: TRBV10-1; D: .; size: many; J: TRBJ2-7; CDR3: CASSDGEPYEQYF; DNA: TGCGCCAGCAGTGATGGGGAACCCTACGAGCAGTACTTC
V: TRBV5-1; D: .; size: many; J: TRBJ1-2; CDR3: CASSLEAGRGYGYTF; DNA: TGCGCCAGCAGCTTGGAGGCAGGGAGAGGGTATGGCTACACCTTC
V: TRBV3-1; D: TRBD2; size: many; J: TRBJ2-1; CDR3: CASSPIAGKYQEQFF; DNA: TGTGCCAGCAGCCCCATAGCGGGAAAATACCAAGAGCAGTTCTTC
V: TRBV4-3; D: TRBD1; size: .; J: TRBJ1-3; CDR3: CASSQDPTGVGNTIYF; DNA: TGCGCCAGCAGCCAAGATCCCACAGGGGTTGGAAACACCATATATTTT
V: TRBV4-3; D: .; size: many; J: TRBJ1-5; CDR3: CASSQDLTGPQHF; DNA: TGCGCCAGCAGCCAAGATCTCACAGGCCCTCAGCATTTT
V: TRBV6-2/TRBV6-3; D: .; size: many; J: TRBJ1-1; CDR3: CASSSDRFEAFF; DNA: TGTGCCAGCAGTTCGGACAGATTTGAAGCTTTCTTT
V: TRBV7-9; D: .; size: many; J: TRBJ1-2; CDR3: CASSLMSPGGYTF; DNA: TGTGCCAGCAGCTTAATGTCGCCTGGTGGCTACACCTTC
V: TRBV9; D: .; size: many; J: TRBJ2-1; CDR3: CASSVDAASYNEQFF; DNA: TGTGCCAGCAGCGTAGATGCGGCCTCCTACAATGAGCAGTTCTTC
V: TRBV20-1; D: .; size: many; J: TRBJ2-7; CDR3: CSAREQQGDYEQYF; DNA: TGCAGTGCTAGAGAGCAACAAGGCGACTACGAGCAGTACTTC
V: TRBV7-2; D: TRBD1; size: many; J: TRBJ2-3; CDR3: CASNDPPTGGAFDTQYF; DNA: TGTGCCAGCAACGACCCCCCGACAGGGGGCGCATTCGATACGCAGTATTTT
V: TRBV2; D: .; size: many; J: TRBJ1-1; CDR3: CASSEGNTGPTEAFF; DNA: TGTGCCAGCAGTGAGGGTAATACAGGGCCCACTGAAGCTTTCTTT
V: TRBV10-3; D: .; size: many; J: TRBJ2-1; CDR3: CAISESARGEQFF; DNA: TGTGCCATCAGTGAGTCGGCGAGAGGGGAGCAGTTCTTC
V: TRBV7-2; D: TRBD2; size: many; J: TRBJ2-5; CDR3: CATSGGPRETQYF; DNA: TGTGCCACTAGCGGAGGCCCCAGAGAGACCCAGTACTTC
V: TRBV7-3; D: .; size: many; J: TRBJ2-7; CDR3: CASSPDYSYEQYF; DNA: TGTGCCAGCAGCCCGGACTACTCCTACGAGCAGTACTTC
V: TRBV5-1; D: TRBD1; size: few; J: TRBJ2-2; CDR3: CASSLRTGISDTGELFF; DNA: TGCGCCAGCAGCTTGCGGACAGGGATCTCTGACACCGGGGAGCTGTTTTTT
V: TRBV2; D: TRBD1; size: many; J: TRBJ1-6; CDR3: CASGGQGLGSPLHF; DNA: TGTGCCAGCGGCGGACAGGGCCTGGGTTCACCCCTCCACTTT
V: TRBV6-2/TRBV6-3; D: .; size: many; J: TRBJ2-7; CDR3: CASSYSNRLSPYEQYF; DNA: TGTGCCAGCAGTTACTCGAACAGGCTTTCTCCCTACGAGCAGTACTTC
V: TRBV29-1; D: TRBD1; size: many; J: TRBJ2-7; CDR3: CSVRPTGGHEQYF; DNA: TGCAGCGTTCGTCCGACAGGGGGCCACGAGCAGTACTTC
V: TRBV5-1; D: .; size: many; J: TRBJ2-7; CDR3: CASSLDRGGYEQYF; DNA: TGCGCCAGCAGCTTGGACCGGGGAGGCTACGAGCAGTACTTC